The 26 T cell receptor beta chains listed next were all sequenced from one sample in a study of Tregs in tolerant kidney transplant recipients. The protocol was immunoSEQ multiplex PCR, while the TCRdb copy is restricted to in-frame clones and leaves out a portion. The sample comprises under 300,000 clones, 80% to 85% of which are singletons, and around 0.6% rests with the top ten. Sample: CD4+ T cells from blood. The receptors come from a human donor in good health.

This clone was observed a handful of times. The V gene is TRBV6-1, the J gene TRBJ2-1, with 10 bases fitting TRBD2. This CDR3 comprises 15 residues. Germline V gene data show CDR1 as MNHNS and CDR2 as SASEGT. The V and J ends lost 4 bases and 4 bases, in that order; junction bases with no gene match: 4. The CDR3 reads CASSVSGRTYNEQFF. The CDR3 DNA reads as TGTGCCAGCAGTGTTAGCGGGAGGACGTACAATGAGCAGTTCTTC.

In this sample, this clone turned up once. The V call is TRBV30, the J call TRBJ2-2; D not certain. CDR1 and CDR2 from the germline V gene are GTSNPN and SVGIG (reference sequence). The V gene lost 4 bases and the J gene lost 6 bases, with 9 bases spanning the gap. CDR3 length: 12 residues. The CDR3 nucleotides read TGTGCCTGGACCGCTGGCCCCGGGGAGCTGTTTTTT. Translation gives CAWTAGPGELFF.

The chain couples TRBV14 to TRBJ2-1; D might be TRBD1 or TRBD2, each matching 5 bases. This CDR3 region has 13 residues. V was pared by 4 bases and J by 3 bases, with 7 bases between. Germline V lookup: CDR1 SGHDN, CDR2 FVKESK. CDR3 amino acids: CASSRDGYNEQFF. The CDR3 nucleotides are TGTGCCAGCAGCCGGGACGGCTACAATGAGCAGTTCTTC.

The V and J genes are TRBV19 and TRBJ1-5; the D gene is possibly TRBD1 (6 bases). Trimming cost V 7 bases and J 5 bases, with 15 bases left between them. Looked up from germline, CDR1 is LNHDA and CDR2 is SQIVND (reference sequence). This CDR3 region has 14 residues. CDR3 sequence: CASTKQGRYQPQHF. CDR3 in DNA: TGTGCCAGTACCAAACAGGGTCGGTATCAGCCCCAGCATTTT. The entire variable domain, with the rest obtained from reference TRBV19 and TRBJ1-5, is as follows: DGGITQSPKYLFRKEGQNVTLSCEQNLNHDAMYWYRQDPGQGLRLIYYSQIVNDFQKGDIAEGYSVSREKKESFPLTVTSAQKNPTAFYLCASTKQGRYQPQHFGDGTRLSIL.

This clone was detected once. This chain links TRBV19 with TRBJ1-1; 8 bases fit TRBD1. The CDR3 is 15 residues long. The junction had 6 bases not matched to a gene; V was cut back by 6 bases and J by 0 bases. Germline CDR1 LNHDA, CDR2 SQIVND (reference sequence). The DNA of the CDR3 is TGTGCCAGTAGGGACAGGGTCATAATGAACACTGAAGCTTTCTTT. As protein: CASRDRVIMNTEAFF.

J is TRBJ1-2 and V is TRBV6-1; a weak D match, TRBD1 (6 bases). The CDR3 covers 15 residues. CDR1 and CDR2 from the germline V gene are MNHNS and SASEGT. Trimming cost V 5 bases and J 2 bases, with 15 bases left between them. CDR3 nucleotide sequence: TGTGCCAGCAGTATCCAGATCCAGGGGAACTATGGCTACACCTTC. Its translation: CASSIQIQGNYGYTF.

CDR3 coding DNA: TGTGCCAGCAGCTTGCTTTTTGGGGGGCTCTCTGGGGCCAACGTCCTGACTTTC. It translates to CASSLLFGGLSGANVLTF. The chain uses TRBV5-5 and TRBJ2-6; tentatively, D is TRBD1 or TRBD2 (6 bases each). This CDR3 contains 18 residues. The germline CDR1 and CDR2 sequences are SGHKS and YYEKEE (reference sequence). Trimming took 1 base from V and 0 from J, leaving 14 bases between them.

The chain carries TRBV20-1 and TRBJ2-7; D is ambiguous. CDR1 and CDR2 from the germline V gene are DFQATT and SNEGSKA (reference sequence). The CDR3 totals 11 residues. The ends were cut back, 4 bases at V and 3 bases at J, with 7 bases in the middle. CDR3 protein: CSAKSGYEQYF. CDR3 nucleotides: TGCAGTGCTAAATCGGGCTACGAGCAGTACTTC.

V gene TRBV18 combines with J gene TRBJ1-4; tentative D call: TRBD1 (6 bases). This CDR3 comprises 16 residues. Germline loops: CDR1 KGHSH, CDR2 LQKENI. The V gene lost 0 bases and the J gene lost 4 bases, with 12 bases spanning the gap. CDR3 bases: TGTGCCAGCTCACCACCTCCGGGACACCATAATGAAAAACTGTTTTTT. Its protein is CASSPPPGHHNEKLFF.

This clone was recorded only once. The J gene is TRBJ1-6, the V gene TRBV5-6; TRBD1 might be the D (5 bases). The CDR3 is made up of 16 amino acids. Trimming cost V 1 base and J 7 bases, with 15 bases left between them. From germline, CDR1 is SGHDT and CDR2 YYEEEE. The CDR3 here is CASSLSPWGGNSPLHF. The CDR3 region has the DNA TGTGCCAGCAGCTTGTCTCCTTGGGGGGGAAATTCACCCCTCCACTTT.

The chain recombines TRBV20-1 with TRBJ1-2; D is uncertain. The germline CDR1 and CDR2 sequences are DFQATT and SNEGSKA (reference sequence). V was cut by 4 bases and J by 6 bases, with 6 bases left in between. There are 10 residues in the CDR3. CDR3 protein: CSAIRDGYTF. The CDR3 nucleotides read TGCAGTGCTATAAGGGATGGCTACACCTTC.

The genes are TRBV19 and TRBJ2-1, with 10 nucleotides matching TRBD1. The germline gives CDR1 LNHDA, CDR2 SQIVND (reference sequence). Unmatched junction bases numbered 10, after V lost 6 bases and J lost 5 bases. The CDR3 has 16 amino acids. The CDR3 region has the DNA TGTGCCAGTAGCCTCTTGTTGGGACAGGGGAACAATGAGCAGTTCTTC. Residues: CASSLLLGQGNNEQFF.

This sequence joins TRBV7-2 and TRBJ2-5; tentative D call: TRBD2 (7 bases). Germline CDR1 is SGHTA and CDR2 is FQGNSA. The CDR3 contains 16 residues. V was shortened by 4 bases and J by 5 bases, with 20 bases between the two germline ends. The CDR3 region is CASSSDLGGGQETQYF. The CDR3 bases are TGTGCCAGCAGCTCCGACCTTGGGGGGGGCCAGGAGACCCAGTACTTC. Complete variable domain (other parts from reference TRBV7-2 and TRBJ2-5): GAGVSQSPSNKVTEKGKDVELRCDPISGHTALYWYRQSLGQGLEFLIYFQGNSAPDKSGLPSDRFSAERTGGSVSTLTIQRTQQEDSAVYLCASSSDLGGGQETQYFGPGTRLLVL.

CDR3 coding DNA: TGTGCCAGTAGTATAGAACACAGGGGGCCCCAAGAGACCCAGTACTTC. Its translation is CASSIEHRGPQETQYF. This chain joins TRBV19 and TRBJ2-5; 9 positions match TRBD1. The CDR3 consists of 16 residues. Per the germline V gene, CDR1 is LNHDA and CDR2 is SQIVND (reference sequence). V lost 0 bases to trimming and J lost 1 base; unmatched junction nucleotides: 3.

This chain joins TRBV19 and TRBJ2-7, with TRBD2 identical over 7 bases. The germline CDR1 and CDR2 sequences are LNHDA and SQIVND (reference sequence). Losses at the gene ends were 3 bases for V and 3 bases for J; bases not matched to a gene: 5. CDR3 length: 14 residues. CDR3 DNA: TGTGCCAGTAGTATGGGAGGGAGAGACTACGAGCAGTACTTC. It encodes CASSMGGRDYEQYF.

The gene calls are TRBV7-9 and TRBJ2-3, with D unresolved. The CDR3 runs 13 residues. V lost 1 base and J 6 bases, leaving 8 bases between the germline ends. Germline lookup yields CDR1 SEHNR and CDR2 FQNEAQ (reference sequence). The CDR3 sequence: CASSLDRRDTQYF. The CDR3 DNA follows: TGTGCCAGCAGCTTAGATCGGCGGGATACGCAGTATTTT.

The chain uses TRBV7-6 and TRBJ2-5; 11 bases agree with TRBD2. The CDR3 consists of 15 residues. Germline V lookup: CDR1 SGHVS, CDR2 FNYEAQ. Losses at the gene ends were 2 bases for V and 4 bases for J; bases not matched to a gene: 3. The chain's CDR3 is CASSLFLAGGETQYF. In DNA, the CDR3 is TGTGCCAGCAGCTTATTTCTAGCGGGAGGAGAGACCCAGTACTTC.

The V gene is TRBV9, the J gene TRBJ1-1; TRBD1 might be the D (5 bases). CDR3 size: 14 residues. The germline gives CDR1 SGDLS, CDR2 YYNGEE. Trimming stripped 1 base from V and 12 bases from J, with 19 bases between. CDR3 coding DNA: TGTGCCAGCAGCGTATGGGATGAGGTGGCAGGGACTTTCTTT. Protein sequence: CASSVWDEVAGTFF.

The chain combines TRBV6-6 with TRBJ1-5, with 10 bases matching TRBD1. Looked up from germline, CDR1 is MNHNY and CDR2 is SVGAGI (reference sequence). The V gene end was trimmed by 4 bases and the J gene end by 6 bases; junction bases not matched to a gene: 6. The CDR3 has 15 amino acids. The CDR3 coding sequence is TGTGCCAGCAGTTCTGGGACAGGGGAGGTTCAGCCCCAGCATTTT. Its protein product is CASSSGTGEVQPQHF.

The chain recombines TRBV5-6 with TRBJ1-4; D gene uncertain. Trimming left V 4 bases short and J 6 bases short, with 7 bases between. This CDR3 comprises 12 residues. Germline values: CDR1 SGHDT, CDR2 YYEEEE. CDR3 in DNA: TGTGCCAGCAGCCCCCCTGATGAAAAACTGTTTTTT. It is translated as CASSPPDEKLFF.

The chain couples TRBV5-1 to TRBJ1-6; D ambiguous. V lost 0 bases to trimming and J lost 5 bases, with 9 bases between them. Germline lookup yields CDR1 SGHRS and CDR2 YFSETQ. The CDR3 consists of 15 residues. The CDR3 sequence is CASSLGMTNNSPLHF. DNA for the CDR3: TGCGCCAGCAGCTTGGGGATGACCAATAATTCACCCCTCCACTTT.

This chain joins TRBV6-5 and TRBJ2-5, with 11 nucleotides matching TRBD1. Germline CDR1 and CDR2: MNHEY and SVGAGI. The V segment lost 5 bases and the J segment 4 bases; nucleotides outside the gene matches: 3. This CDR3 has 14 residues. The CDR3: CASSTDRGLETQYF. DNA for the CDR3: TGTGCCAGCAGTACGGACAGGGGGCTAGAGACCCAGTACTTC.

The chain joins TRBV12-5 to TRBJ1-1, with a tentative D call TRBD1 (5 bases). With 5 bases removed from V and 0 bases from J, the gap between germline ends came to 7 bases. The CDR3 has 13 amino acids. Germline V gene lookup returns CDR1 LGHNT and CDR2 FRNRAP. CDR3 sequence (DNA): TGTGCTAGTGGTACAGGTGTGAACACTGAAGCTTTCTTT. Translating gives CASGTGVNTEAFF.

The rearrangement links TRBV11-2 to TRBJ1-2, with no clear D. The length of the CDR3 is 12 residues. V was clipped by 6 bases and J by 4 bases, with 9 bases between them. Germline loops: CDR1 SGHAT, CDR2 FQNNGV. The chain's CDR3 is CASSHRLYGYTF. The CDR3 DNA reads as TGTGCCAGCAGTCACCGCCTCTATGGCTACACCTTC.

This clone appeared once. V usage is TRBV14 and J usage is TRBJ2-1; unclear D gene. Germline CDR1 is SGHDN and CDR2 is FVKESK. The CDR3 is 16 residues long. Trimming left V 6 bases short and J 4 bases short, with 19 bases between. The DNA for the CDR3 is TGTGCCAGCAGTCGAACCGGGTTCCTTCGGTACAATGAGCAGTTCTTC. Protein sequence: CASSRTGFLRYNEQFF.

The rearrangement links TRBV4-1 to TRBJ1-4; 8 bases align to TRBD1. With 5 bases clipped from V and 8 bases from J, the junction kept 4 bases outside the gene matches. The germline V gene encodes CDR1 MGHRA and CDR2 YSYEKL. The CDR3 length is 13 residues. The CDR3 region has the DNA TGCGCCAGCAGCTCACGACAGGGGGAAAAACTGTTTTTT. The encoded protein is CASSSRQGEKLFF.